This TCR beta chain came from a study of OX40 agonist ivuxolimab in advanced cancers. General notes on the study: Ivuxolimab, which targeted the costimulatory receptor OX40 (CD134), was an agonistic, fully human IgG2 monoclonal antibody. Patients were allowed to have had prior anti-PD-1, anti-PD-L1 or anti-CTLA-4 therapy, and approximately 37% of the dose-escalation patients had been treated with checkpoint inhibitors. The point of sequencing TCRbeta in the periphery was to test whether ivuxolimab changed TCR sequence diversity and drove clonal T-cell expansion. Partial responses occurred in three dose-escalation patients, of whom one had hepatocellular carcinoma and two had cutaneous melanoma. Among the 52 dose-escalation patients, around 19 had hepatocellular carcinoma, 15 melanoma, 9 renal cell carcinoma and 9 head and neck cancer. In the dose-escalation cohort, 82.7% of patients were male, and the mean age was roughly 60 years, with a range of about 23 to 85. Intravenous ivuxolimab was administered to patients every 2 weeks at six dose levels: 0.01, 0.1, 0.3, 1.5, 3 and 10 mg/kg. The paper reports the monotherapy dose-escalation portion (N of about 47 patients) of the phase I ivuxolimab trial. The paper as a whole reports these results and caveats: Clonal expansion of both CD4+ and CD8+ blood T cells was observed from baseline to week 6 at doses 0.1 to 3.0 mg/kg. Low levels of normalized T-cell clonal expansion were also shown by some nonresponding patients. After ivuxolimab, expanded clones were on average more numerous among CD8+ T cells than among CD4+ T cells. The antigen specificity of the clonally expanded peripheral T cells was not determined. Partial responders in the 0.1-3.0 mg/kg groups had among the lowest normalized peripheral clonal expansion, especially among CD8+ T cells.

Cut back by 2 bases and 1 base, the V and J ends lie 5 bases apart. Reading the germline V gene (reference sequence) gives CDR1 LNHDA and CDR2 SQIVND. Its CDR3 holds 13 amino acids, cysteine through phenylalanine. This entry keeps only the CDR3 DNA: 39 bases, framed from base 1. The trial excluded patients who had a history of autoimmune disease or were on systemic immunosuppression. Peripheral blood for TCR sequencing was drawn from every dose cohort at baseline, at cycle 4 day 1 and at cycle 7 day 1. The samples were drawn from a first-in-human, open-label, multicenter phase I dose-escalation trial of ivuxolimab. Adults with locally advanced or metastatic head and neck squamous cell, hepatocellular, melanoma or renal cell carcinoma were enrolled in the trial. Before TCR sequencing, CD4+ T cells and CD8+ T cells were sorted from peripheral blood as separate populations. Genomic DNA was extracted from sorted cells for sequencing of the TCRbeta CDR3 region. TCRbeta CDR3 regions were sequenced using the immunoSEQ Assay. TCRdb obtained this table from immuneACCESS and retained in-frame rearrangements with V and J assigned. These tables miss some clones; where compared with another copy, unresolved V genes account for less than half of the shortfall, and the remainder is unexplained. This sample gives 30,000 to 45,000 clones in total; around 73% of them show up just once. Roughly 13% of the sample comes from the top ten.

With regard to this clone: Its antigen specificity is not known. No base quality information exists; no much larger clone differs at one position.

This specimen consisted of CD4+ or CD8+ T cells sorted from blood, obtained in a trial of the OX40 agonist ivuxolimab. The rearrangement joined TRBV19 to TRBJ2-5, with the D gene too uncertain to name. The sequence was collected from an adult with an advanced solid tumor such as melanoma, head and neck, liver or kidney cancer. CDR3 reads: CASSIYTQETQYF. The base sequence is TGTGCCAGTAGTATATACACCCAAGAGACCCAGTACTTC.